This T cell receptor beta chain stems from a study of blood T cell repertoires in COVID-19. The overall study: Some COVID-19 samples were acute and others convalescent; all came from the United States, Italy and Spain. In each case, the material was cDNA or gDNA derived from T cells, B-cell-depleted T cells, or PBMCs.

In the study's own analysis: For nucleated cells, counts were estimated from reference gene primer amplification. Data came from immunoSEQ multiplex PCR; TCRdb stores just in-frame clones and leaves some out. The DNA was the basis for D and trimming; V, J and clone size are from that table. The sample consists of 30,000 to 40,000 clones, roughly 85% of them appearing once. This CDR3 contains 13 residues. The sample comprised peripheral blood. The chain recombines TRBV21-1 with TRBJ1-2; the table calls TRBD1, which could not be checked here. TRBV21-1 is a pseudogene segment. The receptor's source is a woman older than 75 with active or convalescent COVID-19. The CDR3 region is CASSKAPGYGYTF. The CDR3 DNA reads TGTGCCAGCAGCAAAGCCCCAGGCTATGGCTACACCTTC.